The 2 T cell receptor beta chains listed next were all sequenced from one sample in a study of glioma-infiltrating T cells after dendritic cell vaccination. Time point meaning: after dendritic cell vaccination, including at tumor progression/relapse. Profiled with immunoSEQ multiplex PCR; TCRdb holds only in-frame clones, not every one. The repertoire holds approximately 92,000 clones, with approximately 80% as singletons. The sample here was blood, taken after dendritic cell vaccination. Receptor source: a human donor with glioblastoma.

V gene TRBV5-1 combines with J gene TRBJ1-2; D is perhaps TRBD1 (5 bases). The CDR3 extends over 14 amino acids. The V gene's germline CDR1 is SGHRS and CDR2 YFSETQ. V lost 4 bases, J lost 8 bases, and 18 bases lay in between. This CDR3 reads CASSPQTAPEGYTF. DNA for the CDR3: TGCGCCAGCAGCCCGCAGACAGCCCCAGAGGGCTACACCTTC.

This clone has just a few counts. The rearrangement links TRBV15 to TRBJ1-2, with a tentative D call TRBD1 (5 bases). CDR3 size: 15 residues. V was trimmed by 2 bases and J by 4 bases, leaving 14 bases between them. Per the germline V gene, CDR1 is LNHNV and CDR2 is YYDKDF (reference sequence). The CDR3 DNA is TGTGCCACCAGCAGACGTTACGACAGCCTCTATGGCTACACCTTC. Amino acids: CATSRRYDSLYGYTF.